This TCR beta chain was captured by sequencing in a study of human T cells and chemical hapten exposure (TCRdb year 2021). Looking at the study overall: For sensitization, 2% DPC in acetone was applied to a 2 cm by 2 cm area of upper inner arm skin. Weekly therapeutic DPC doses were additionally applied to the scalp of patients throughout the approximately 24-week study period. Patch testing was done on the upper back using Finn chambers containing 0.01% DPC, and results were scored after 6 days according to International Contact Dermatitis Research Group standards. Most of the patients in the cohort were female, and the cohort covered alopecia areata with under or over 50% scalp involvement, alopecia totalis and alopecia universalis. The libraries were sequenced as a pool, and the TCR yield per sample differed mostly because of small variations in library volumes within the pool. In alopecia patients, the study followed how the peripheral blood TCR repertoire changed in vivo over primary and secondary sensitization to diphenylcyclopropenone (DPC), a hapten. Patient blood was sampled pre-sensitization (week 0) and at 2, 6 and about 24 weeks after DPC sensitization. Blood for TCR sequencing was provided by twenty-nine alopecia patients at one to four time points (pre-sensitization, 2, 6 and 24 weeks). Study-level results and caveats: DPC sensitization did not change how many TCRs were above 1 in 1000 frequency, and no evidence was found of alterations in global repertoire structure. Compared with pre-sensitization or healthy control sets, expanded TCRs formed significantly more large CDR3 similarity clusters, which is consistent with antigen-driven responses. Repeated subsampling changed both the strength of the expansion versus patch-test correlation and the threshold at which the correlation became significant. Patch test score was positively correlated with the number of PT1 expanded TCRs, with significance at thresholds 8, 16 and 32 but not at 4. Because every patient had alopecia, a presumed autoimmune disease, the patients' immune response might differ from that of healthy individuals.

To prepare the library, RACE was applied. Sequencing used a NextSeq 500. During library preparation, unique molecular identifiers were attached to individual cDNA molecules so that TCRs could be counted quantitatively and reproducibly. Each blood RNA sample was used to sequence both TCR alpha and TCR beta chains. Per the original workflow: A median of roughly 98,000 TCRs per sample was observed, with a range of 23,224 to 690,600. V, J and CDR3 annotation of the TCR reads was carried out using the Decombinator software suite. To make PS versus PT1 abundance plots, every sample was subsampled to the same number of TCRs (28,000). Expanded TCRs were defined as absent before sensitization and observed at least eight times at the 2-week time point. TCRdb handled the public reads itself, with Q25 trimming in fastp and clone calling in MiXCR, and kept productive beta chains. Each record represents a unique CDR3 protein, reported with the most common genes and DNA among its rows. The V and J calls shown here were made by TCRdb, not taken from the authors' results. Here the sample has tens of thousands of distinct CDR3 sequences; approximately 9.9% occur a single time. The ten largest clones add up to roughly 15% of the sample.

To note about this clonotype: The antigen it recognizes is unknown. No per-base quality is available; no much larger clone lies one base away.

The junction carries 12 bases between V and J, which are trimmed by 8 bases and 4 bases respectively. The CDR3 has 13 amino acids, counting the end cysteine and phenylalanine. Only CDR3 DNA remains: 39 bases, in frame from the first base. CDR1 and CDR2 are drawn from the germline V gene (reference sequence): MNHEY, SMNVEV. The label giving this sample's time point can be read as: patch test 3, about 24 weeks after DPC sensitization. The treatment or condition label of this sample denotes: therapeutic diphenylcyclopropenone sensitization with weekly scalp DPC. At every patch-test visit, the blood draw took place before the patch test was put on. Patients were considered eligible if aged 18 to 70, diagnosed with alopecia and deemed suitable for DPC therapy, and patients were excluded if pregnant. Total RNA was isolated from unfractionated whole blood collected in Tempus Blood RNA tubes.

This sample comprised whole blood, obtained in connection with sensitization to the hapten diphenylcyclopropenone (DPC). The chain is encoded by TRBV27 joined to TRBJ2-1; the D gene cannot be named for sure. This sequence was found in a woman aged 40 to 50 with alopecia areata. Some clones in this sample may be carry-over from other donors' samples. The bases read TGTGCCAGCCGCCGGACGCGATACAATGAGCAGTTCTTC. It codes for CASRRTRYNEQFF.